These T cell receptor beta chains were read from a single sample in a study of patients and donors after allogeneic stem cell transplantation. TCRdb analysed the RT-PCR reads with MiXCR anew, one entry per CDR3 protein. The sample carries 150,000 to 200,000 distinct CDR3 sequences, approximately 28% recorded once. Sample: blood, either unsorted or a sorted T cell fraction (not recorded which). Receptors were obtained from a human donor who was either an allogeneic HSCT recipient or a stem cell or donor lymphocyte infusion donor (not recorded which). It is not recorded whose cells these are; they may come from a transplant donor. CDR3s leave out the opening cysteine and the closing phenylalanine or tryptophan. The order of the fields is CDR3 protein, clone size, V gene. Clone size is given for some rows only: seen once, a few or many times, or a class if the clone is expanded.

CDR3: ASSLDRGSSPLH
size: many
V: TRBV12-3/TRBV12-4

CDR3: ATSRDHDYWYNEQF
size: few
V: TRBV15

CDR3: ASSLGTNGFDEKLF
size: -
V: TRBV5-1

CDR3: ASSLGGLADTDTQY
size: -
V: TRBV7-2

CDR3: ASSPTRAQY
size: few
V: TRBV7-9

CDR3: SVVGGRAQETQY
size: few
V: TRBV29-1

CDR3: ASEGLGNEQF
size: -
V: TRBV11-2

CDR3: ATTSPGNTIY
size: few
V: TRBV6-5

CDR3: ASSPSPWTDHNEQF
size: -
V: TRBV21-1

CDR3: ASSASAYEQY
size: few
V: TRBV6-6

CDR3: ASSLVAGEQF
size: -
V: TRBV5-1